These 12 T cell receptor beta chains were sequenced from one sample in a study of T-cell reconstitution after alpha-beta-depleted transplantation in children. TCRbeta library preparation incorporated unique molecular identifiers. TCRdb reanalysed the PCR reads using MiXCR and keeps one entry per CDR3 protein. Counted here are around 200,000 distinct CDR3 sequences, roughly 8.1% occurring once; the ten biggest clones make up less than 40%. The sequenced sample was PBMCs, mostly from graft donor cells, obtained 360 days after TCRalphabeta/CD19-depleted stem cell transplant. The receptors originated from a male patient under 10 years old who had a stem cell transplant for acute myeloid leukemia, so the T cells may come from the graft donor.

This sequence joins TRBV7-2 and TRBJ2-5; a weak D match, TRBD2 (6 bases). The CDR3 contains 16 residues. Germline V gives CDR1 SGHTA, CDR2 FQGNSA. V was pared by 2 bases and J by 4 bases, with 17 bases between. The CDR3 region has the DNA TGTGCCAGCAGCTTAAGACCCAGACTCGGGAGAGAGACCCAGTACTTC. Protein product: CASSLRPRLGRETQYF.

The genes are TRBV5-1 and TRBJ1-2; D may be TRBD1 (5 bases). The CDR3 covers 16 residues. V was clipped by 1 base and J by 6 bases, with 19 bases between them. CDR1 and CDR2 from the germline V gene are SGHRS and YFSETQ. CDR3 nucleotides: TGCGCCAGCAGCTTGCCTGGCCCTCTCCAGGGTGATGGCTACACCTTC. Its translation: CASSLPGPLQGDGYTF.

This clonotype was detected many times. The chain joins TRBV25-1 to TRBJ2-2, with a possible D match to TRBD2 (5 bases). The CDR3 covers 12 residues. Trimming removed 11 bases from V and 4 bases from J, with 11 bases in between. Germline CDR1 is MGHDK and CDR2 is SYGVNS. CDR3 nucleotides: TGTGCCGCGTCTCGGGGCACCGGGGAGCTGTTTTTT. Its protein is CAASRGTGELFF.

The rearrangement joins TRBV10-3 to TRBJ2-4; TRBD2 is a possible D gene (7 bases). The CDR3 has 12 amino acids. V was shortened by 10 bases and J by 5 bases, with 12 bases between the two germline ends. Looked up from germline, CDR1 is ENHRY and CDR2 is SYGVKD. CDR3 region: CATQGGENIQYF. In nucleotides, the CDR3 is TGTGCCACTCAAGGGGGGGAAAACATTCAGTACTTC.

V and J are TRBV6-2 or TRBV6-3 and TRBJ2-1; 8 nucleotides line up with TRBD2. Per germline, CDR1 MNHEY and CDR2 SVGEGT. This CDR3 has 15 residues. The V gene end was trimmed by 6 bases and the J gene end by 4 bases; junction bases not matched to a gene: 8. The CDR3 bases are TGTGCCAGCAGCGGTCCAGCGGGAGATTACAATGAGCAGTTCTTC. Protein sequence: CASSGPAGDYNEQFF.

CDR3 nucleotides: TGTGCCATCAGTGTCCCAGGGGAGCAGTACTTC. This translates into CAISVPGEQYF. The chain employs TRBV10-3 and TRBJ2-7, with a tentative D call TRBD1 (5 bases). Looked up from germline, CDR1 is ENHRY and CDR2 is SYGVKD. The CDR3 is 11 amino acids. V gave up 4 bases and J gave up 7 bases, with 8 bases separating them.

The chain couples TRBV7-9 to TRBJ2-5, with no clear D. Trimming shortened V by 9 bases and J by 4 bases, and 9 bases separated the two germline ends. Germline V gene lookup returns CDR1 SEHNR and CDR2 FQNEAQ (reference sequence). This CDR3 contains 11 residues. The CDR3 sequence: CASRRSETQYF. CDR3 coding DNA: TGTGCCAGTCGAAGGTCAGAGACCCAGTACTTC.

The table lists this clonotype with a few counts. This rearrangement joins TRBV7-2 to TRBJ1-2, with 8 positions matching TRBD1. The CDR3 runs to 16 residues. Trimming removed 3 bases from V and 8 bases from J; junction bases left unmatched: 14. Germline assignment: CDR1 SGHTA and CDR2 FQGNSA. The CDR3 DNA reads TGTGCCAGCAGCTTTTTTCAGGGGGCGAATATCGGCGGCTACACCTTC. Translation gives CASSFFQGANIGGYTF.

At least ten counts were recorded for this clonotype. The chain combines TRBV7-9 with TRBJ2-7; 8 positions match TRBD2. The CDR3 is 15 amino acids. The J segment lost 0 bases and the V segment lost 4 bases, leaving 5 bases of the junction unmatched. Germline V gene sequence: CDR1 SEHNR, CDR2 FQNEAQ (reference sequence). CDR3 sequence: CASSWGSGISYEQYF. For the CDR3, the DNA is TGTGCCAGCAGCTGGGGTAGCGGGATCTCCTACGAGCAGTACTTC.

This clonotype was seen repeatedly, ten times or more. The rearrangement joins TRBV4-3 to TRBJ2-1, with D hard to call. Germline CDR1 is LGHNA and CDR2 is YSLEER. There are 15 residues in the CDR3. V lost 4 bases, J lost 6 bases, and 16 bases lay in between. The CDR3 sequence is CASSLSLATFNEQFF. CDR3 coding DNA: TGCGCCAGCAGCCTAAGTCTCGCAACCTTCAATGAGCAGTTCTTC.

In its sample, this clonotype was seen a few times. The V and J genes are TRBV15 and TRBJ2-1, with D unclear. This CDR3 is built from 17 residues. Trimming pared 1 base from V and 0 bases from J, leaving 13 bases between. Germline lookup yields CDR1 LNHNV and CDR2 YYDKDF (reference sequence). CDR3 amino acids: CATSRGPALSSYNEQFF. CDR3 nucleotide sequence: TGTGCCACCAGCAGAGGCCCAGCGCTGAGCTCCTACAATGAGCAGTTCTTC.

Turning to this clonotype: Compared with germline, one end of the junction differs, possibly owing to a read error. This sequence joins TRBV20-1 and TRBJ2-3; TRBD2 is a possible D gene (5 bases). Germline CDR1 reads DFQATT; CDR2 reads SNEGSKA (reference sequence). The CDR3 is 11 residues long. The CDR3 DNA sequence: TGTGTGACGGGAAGCACAGATACGCAGTATTTT. This encodes CVTGSTDTQYF.